This note documents a single T cell receptor beta chain sequence. Its specificity is unknown. Survey level resolution was used for TCRB sequencing. Profiled with immunoSEQ multiplex PCR; TCRdb holds only in-frame clones, not every one. The sample has approximately 9,700 clones, roughly four fifths seen once. As to time point: 2014-2015 season, 7 days after vaccination. This sample stems from a study of follicular helper T cells after annual influenza vaccination. Turning to the study itself: Some donors were sampled over the 2013-2014, 2014-2015 and 2015-2016 vaccinations.

The study's findings and limits: ICOS+CD38+ cTfh clonality change tracked circulating plasmablast frequency change.

CDR3 length: 15 residues. Germline V lookup: CDR1 LNHDA, CDR2 SQIVND (reference sequence). J was trimmed by 4 bases and V by 3 bases; bases with no gene match: 5. The clonotype originates from an adult who received the influenza vaccine. The sample was CXCR5- memory CD4+ T cells sorted from blood, taken 7 days after influenza vaccination. The V call is TRBV19, the J call TRBJ2-7; TRBD2 agrees at 11 bases. The CDR3 reads CASSITSGRQYEQYF. The CDR3 DNA follows: TGTGCCAGTAGTATTACTAGCGGGAGACAATACGAGCAGTACTTC. Full variable domain (missing parts from reference TRBV19 and TRBJ2-7): DGGITQSPKYLFRKEGQNVTLSCEQNLNHDAMYWYRQDPGQGLRLIYYSQIVNDFQKGDIAEGYSVSREKKESFPLTVTSAQKNPTAFYLCASSITSGRQYEQYFGPGTRLTVT.